The source of this T cell receptor beta chain is a study of OX40 agonist ivuxolimab in advanced cancers. Assay used: immunoSEQ multiplex PCR; TCRdb lists only in-frame clones, some missing. The repertoire holds tens of thousands of clones, with about 83% as singletons. The CDR3 consists of 17 residues. With V trimmed by 3 bases and J by 1 base, 8 bases remained unmatched. In germline, CDR1 is SGDLS, CDR2 YYNGEE. Study-level points and caveats: Expanded clones belonging to CD8+ T cells outnumbered, on average, those of CD4+.

Note on this clone: The antigen is undetermined.

The material was CD4+ or CD8+ T cells sorted from blood, obtained in a trial of the OX40 agonist ivuxolimab. V gene TRBV9 combines with J gene TRBJ2-2; 8 bases fit TRBD2. The sequence was collected from an adult with an advanced solid tumor such as melanoma, head and neck, liver or kidney cancer. CDR3 nucleotide sequence: TGTGCCAGCAGCGCCAAGACTAGCGCGTGGAACACCGGGGAGCTGTTTTTT. Translated, it gives CASSAKTSAWNTGELFF. Complete variable domain (other parts from reference TRBV9 and TRBJ2-2): DSGVTQTPKHLITATGQRVTLRCSPRSGDLSVYWYQQSLDQGLQFLIQYYNGEERAKGNILERFSAQQFPDLHSELNLSSLELGDSALYFCASSAKTSAWNTGELFFGEGSRLTVL.